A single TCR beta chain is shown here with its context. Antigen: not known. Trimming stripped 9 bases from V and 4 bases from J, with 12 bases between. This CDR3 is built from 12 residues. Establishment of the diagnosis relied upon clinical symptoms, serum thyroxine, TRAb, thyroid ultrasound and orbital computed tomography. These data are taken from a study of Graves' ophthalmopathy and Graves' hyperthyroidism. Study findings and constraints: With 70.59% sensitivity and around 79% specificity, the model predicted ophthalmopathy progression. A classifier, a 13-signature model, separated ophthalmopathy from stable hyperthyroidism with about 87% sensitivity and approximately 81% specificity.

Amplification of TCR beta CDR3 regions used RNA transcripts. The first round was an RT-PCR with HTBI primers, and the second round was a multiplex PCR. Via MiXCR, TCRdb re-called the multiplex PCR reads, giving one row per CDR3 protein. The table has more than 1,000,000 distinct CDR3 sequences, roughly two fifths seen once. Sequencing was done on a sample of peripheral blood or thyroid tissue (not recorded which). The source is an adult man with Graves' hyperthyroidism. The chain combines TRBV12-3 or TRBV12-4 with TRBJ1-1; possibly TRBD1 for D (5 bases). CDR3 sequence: CASYLGGTEAFF. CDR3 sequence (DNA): TGTGCCAGTTACCTGGGGGGCACTGAAGCTTTCTTT.